This passage covers 5 T cell receptor beta chains from one sample sequenced in a study of shared clonotypes between healthy human individuals (dated by TCRdb to the early 2020s). The library was generated by the immunoSEQ multiplex PCR assay. The clones in this table, taken by TCRdb from immuneACCESS, are in-frame only. Not every clone is retained; where verified, under half of the shortfall comes from an unresolved V gene, and the cause of the rest is unknown. This sample comprises hundreds of thousands of clones, around 72% of them detected only once. 1.5% to 2% of the sample comes from the top ten. Sequenced sample: memory CD4+ T cells sorted from blood. The sample's cell subset or site label is to be understood as: CD45RA-negative fraction. The receptors derive from a woman aged 25 to 39 in good health.

The V and J genes are TRBV15 and TRBJ1-1, with D perhaps TRBD1 (6 bases). This CDR3 region has 15 residues. Trimming left V 1 base short and J 1 base short, with 10 bases between. Germline CDR1 reads LNHNV; CDR2 reads YYDKDF (reference sequence). CDR3 residues: CATSRGQGGNTEAFF. CDR3 DNA sequence: TGTGCCACCAGCAGAGGGCAAGGGGGGAACACTGAAGCTTTCTTT.

The chain employs TRBV5-1 and TRBJ2-7; 14 nucleotides line up with TRBD2. The CDR3 has 14 amino acids. V lost 4 bases, J lost 7 bases, and 4 bases stayed unmatched. The germline gives CDR1 SGHRS, CDR2 YFSETQ. The CDR3 region is CASSPGLAGVEQYF. As DNA, the CDR3 is TGCGCCAGCAGCCCGGGACTAGCGGGAGTGGAGCAGTACTTC.

The J gene is TRBJ2-2, the V gene TRBV6-5, with TRBD1 as a possible D gene (6 bases). V lost 4 bases and J 0 bases, leaving 6 bases between the germline ends. This CDR3 has 14 amino acids. Germline CDR1 reads MNHEY; CDR2 reads SVGAGI. The CDR3 region has the DNA TGTGCCAGCAGTTGGACAGCGAACACCGGGGAGCTGTTTTTT. Its protein is CASSWTANTGELFF.

The CDR3: CASSASPDSYVPNYGYTF. The DNA of the CDR3 is TGTGCCAGCAGTGCCTCTCCGGACAGCTACGTTCCAAACTATGGCTACACCTTC. The gene calls are TRBV6-1 and TRBJ1-2; the D gene is possibly TRBD1 (6 bases). The germline gives CDR1 MNHNS, CDR2 SASEGT. Trimming removed 4 bases at V and 2 bases at J, with 23 bases between. This CDR3 is built from 18 residues.

The chain couples TRBV11-3 to TRBJ2-5; D call uncertain. V was cut by 1 base and J by 3 bases, with 21 bases left in between. Germline CDR1 is SGHNT and CDR2 is YENEEA. This CDR3 has 18 residues. The CDR3 protein is CASSLGAYGLSAKETQYF. Here the CDR3 DNA reads TGTGCCAGCAGCTTAGGGGCCTACGGGCTAAGCGCCAAAGAGACCCAGTACTTC.